These 24 T cell receptor beta chains came from one sample sequenced in a study of Ad26.COV2.S vaccination and SARS-CoV-2 variants. The treatment here: some 20 received Ad26.COV2.S at low or high dose, single or two shots; roughly five received placebo; per-sample allocation not given. On day 63 after the first injection, vaccine and placebo recipients gave samples. Some clones are missing from TCRdb's copy, which holds only in-frame ones; the method was immunoSEQ multiplex PCR. The table shows roughly 390,000 clones, with about nine tenths occurring only once. The starting material was peripheral blood, obtained in a trial of Ad26.COV2.S vaccine versus placebo. These receptors all come from a person aged 18-65 years who received the Ad26.COV2.S COVID-19 vaccine or a placebo.

The genes are TRBV5-1 and TRBJ1-4; D remains ambiguous. CDR1 is SGHRS and CDR2 is YFSETQ in the germline V gene. The CDR3 totals 16 residues. V gave up 0 bases and J gave up 4 bases, with 13 bases separating them. Here the CDR3 reads CASSLGRGPINEKLFF. CDR3 coding DNA: TGCGCCAGCAGCTTGGGGCGAGGGCCAATTAATGAAAAACTGTTTTTT.

This clone occurred once. The rearrangement links TRBV12-3 or TRBV12-4 to TRBJ2-5, with a weak D call TRBD1 (6 bases). This CDR3 spans 13 amino acids. V was clipped by 6 bases and J by 4 bases, with 12 bases between them. In DNA form, the CDR3 reads TGTGCCAGCAGCGCGACAGGAGCAGAGACCCAGTACTTC. Translated, it gives CASSATGAETQYF.

CDR3 sequence: CASSLAGSYEQYF. CDR3 bases: TGTGCCAGCAGCTTGGCTGGCAGCTACGAGCAGTACTTC. The chain links TRBV5-6 to TRBJ2-7; the D is unclear. The V and J ends lost 0 bases and 3 bases respectively, with 7 bases between them. This CDR3 contains 13 residues. The V gene's germline CDR1 is SGHDT and CDR2 YYEEEE.

The V and J genes are TRBV11-3 and TRBJ2-5, with 12 bases matching TRBD1. Germline CDR1 and CDR2: SGHNT and YENEEA. V lost 5 bases and J lost 5; bases outside the gene matches: 9. The CDR3 is 16 residues long. The CDR3 DNA reads TGTGCCAGCAGCAAAGCGGGACAGGGGGCTGAGGAGACCCAGTACTTC. Protein: CASSKAGQGAEETQYF.

The chain couples TRBV9 to TRBJ2-4; D may be TRBD1 or TRBD2 (5 bases each). The germline V and J ends were trimmed by 3 bases and 10 bases, with 17 bases remaining between them. Germline V gene sequence: CDR1 SGDLS, CDR2 YYNGEE. The CDR3 sequence is 14 residues long. The CDR3 DNA reads as TGTGCCAGCAGCGGGGACCCTAATGATCGAATTCAGTACTTC. It specifies CASSGDPNDRIQYF.

The chain recombines TRBV2 with TRBJ1-5, with D perhaps TRBD1 (5 bases). The CDR3 extends over 12 amino acids. The germline CDR1 and CDR2 sequences are SNHLY and FYNNEI. V lost 4 bases and J 5 bases, leaving 6 bases between the germline ends. The CDR3 spells CASSGDDQPQHF. CDR3 sequence (DNA): TGTGCCAGCAGTGGGGACGATCAGCCCCAGCATTTT. The complete variable domain, with remaining parts taken from reference TRBV2 and TRBJ1-5, reads EPEVTQTPSHQVTQMGQEVILRCVPISNHLYFYWYRQILGQKVEFLVSFYNNEISEKSEIFDDQFSVERPDGSNFTLKIRSTKLEDSAMYFCASSGDDQPQHFGDGTRLSIL.

The V gene is TRBV11-2, the J gene TRBJ2-6; no firm D call. CDR3 length equals 17 residues. The germline V gene has CDR1 SGHAT and CDR2 FQNNGV. Between the trimmed V and J ends, which lost 3 bases and 5 bases, there was a span of 17 bases. The CDR3 loop reads CASSFVARSGRANVLTF. The CDR3 DNA is TGTGCCAGCAGCTTCGTAGCCCGGTCTGGAAGGGCCAACGTCCTGACTTTC.

The chain recombines TRBV19 with TRBJ2-1; the D gene is possibly TRBD2 (6 bases). This CDR3 has 15 residues. Germline V gives CDR1 LNHDA, CDR2 SQIVND (reference sequence). V dropped 5 bases and J dropped 4 bases, with 15 bases sitting between them. CDR3 amino acids: CASSPPGTSYNEQFF. CDR3 in DNA: TGTGCCAGTAGTCCCCCAGGGACTTCTTACAATGAGCAGTTCTTC.

The rearrangement links TRBV2 to TRBJ1-5; D possibly corresponds to TRBD1 (6 bases). The germline CDR1 and CDR2 sequences are SNHLY and FYNNEI. This CDR3 is built from 14 residues. Trimming pared 6 bases from V and 5 bases from J, leaving 14 bases between. The CDR3 here is CASSPGQFDQPQHF. The CDR3 DNA is TGTGCCAGCAGCCCCGGACAGTTTGATCAGCCCCAGCATTTT.

The V gene is TRBV4-2, the J gene TRBJ2-7; the D gene is possibly TRBD1 (6 bases). The ends were cut back, 0 bases at V and 7 bases at J, with 10 bases in the middle. This CDR3 has 13 amino acids. Germline V gives CDR1 LGHNA, CDR2 YNFKEQ. The CDR3 nucleotides read TGTGCCAGCAGCCAAGAATCTACAGGGGAGCAGTACTTC. It encodes CASSQESTGEQYF.

This clone was seen just once. The chain uses TRBV18 and TRBJ2-1, with a weak D call TRBD2 (6 bases). V gave up 0 bases and J gave up 2 bases, with 11 bases separating them. Germline CDR1 and CDR2: KGHSH and LQKENI. The CDR3 sequence is 16 residues long. CDR3 sequence (DNA): TGTGCCAGCTCACCACCGGGGGACTCCACCTACAATGAGCAGTTCTTC. Translated: CASSPPGDSTYNEQFF.

V and J are TRBV19 and TRBJ1-2, with 10 bases matching TRBD1. The germline V gene has CDR1 LNHDA and CDR2 SQIVND (reference sequence). The CDR3 has 14 residues. J gave up 4 bases and V 10 bases, and 9 bases lay outside the gene matches. CDR3 amino acids: CATSPGTGAYGYTF. As DNA, the CDR3 is TGTGCCACCTCCCCCGGGACAGGGGCCTATGGCTACACCTTC.

This sequence joins TRBV29-1 and TRBJ1-2; 8 bases are shared with TRBD1. This CDR3 comprises 14 residues. V lost 8 bases to trimming and J lost 7 bases; unmatched junction nucleotides: 15. Germline-derived CDR1 and CDR2 are SQVTM and ANQGSEA. The CDR3 here is CSILTRDRLSGYTF. DNA for the CDR3: TGCAGCATCCTTACCCGGGACAGGTTGTCTGGCTACACCTTC.

The V gene is TRBV12-3 or TRBV12-4, the J gene TRBJ1-1, with unresolved D. Trimming removed 2 bases from V and 13 bases from J, with 11 bases in between. This CDR3 is 11 amino acids long. The DNA of the CDR3 is TGTGCCAGCAGTTTAAGACGGGGATTTTTCTTT. Amino acid sequence: CASSLRRGFFF.

The chain has TRBV18 and TRBJ1-5; unclear D gene. The V end was cut by 3 bases, the J end by 7 bases, with 10 bases between. The CDR3 is 13 residues long. Germline V CDR1 and CDR2: KGHSH, LQKENI. This CDR3 reads CASSPIQEQPQHF. CDR3 coding DNA: TGTGCCAGCTCACCGATCCAGGAACAGCCCCAGCATTTT. The complete variable domain, with remaining parts taken from reference TRBV18 and TRBJ1-5, reads NAGVMQNPRHLVRRRGQEARLRCSPMKGHSHVYWYRQLPEEGLKFMVYLQKENIIDESGMPKERFSAEFPKEGPSILRIQQVVRGDSAAYFCASSPIQEQPQHFGDGTRLSIL.

J is TRBJ1-1 and V is TRBV5-5, with D uncertain. Germline V gene data show CDR1 as SGHKS and CDR2 as YYEKEE (reference sequence). The CDR3 is made up of 13 amino acids. V shed 1 base and J shed 1 base, with 5 bases lying between them. CDR3 region: CASSLWQNTEAFF. DNA for the CDR3: TGTGCCAGCAGCTTGTGGCAGAACACTGAAGCTTTCTTT.

The V gene is TRBV5-1, the J gene TRBJ2-5; D remains unclear. The CDR3 consists of 15 residues. V was clipped by 3 bases and J by 2 bases, with 14 bases between them. Germline V lookup: CDR1 SGHRS, CDR2 YFSETQ. The chain's CDR3 is CASSSTGNPQETQYF. The CDR3 DNA follows: TGCGCCAGCAGCTCGACGGGTAACCCTCAAGAGACCCAGTACTTC.

The V and J genes are TRBV3-1 (or the pseudogene TRBV3-2) and TRBJ1-4; perhaps TRBD1 as D (5 bases). The ends were cut back, 1 base at V and 11 bases at J, with 14 bases in the middle. Germline V gene data show CDR1 as LGHDT and CDR2 as YNNKEL (reference sequence). The CDR3 length is 14 residues. DNA for the CDR3: TGTGCCAGCAGCCAAGCGGGGGATTCTCCTAAACTGTTTTTT. Its protein is CASSQAGDSPKLFF.

This clone was counted a single time. The J gene is TRBJ1-2, the V gene TRBV6-5; 9 bases match TRBD1. The length of the CDR3 is 15 residues. V dropped 6 bases and J dropped 1; count of bases not matched to a gene: 6. CDR1 is MNHEY, CDR2 SVGAGI, per germline. The CDR3 DNA reads TGTGCCAGCAGGGGACAGGGTCTACTTAACTATGGCTACACCTTC. Protein sequence: CASRGQGLLNYGYTF.

The gene calls are TRBV6-5 and TRBJ1-6; D not certain. There are 16 residues in the CDR3. Germline CDR1 and CDR2: MNHEY and SVGAGI. The V and J ends lost 2 bases and 7 bases respectively, with 15 bases between them. CDR3 bases: TGTGCCAGCAGTTACCGGAGCGACGGCCGAAATTCACCCCTCCACTTT. Protein product: CASSYRSDGRNSPLHF.

The chain recombines TRBV4-1 with TRBJ2-7, with a possible D match to TRBD1 (6 bases). The germline V gene encodes CDR1 MGHRA and CDR2 YSYEKL. Trimming took 0 bases from V and 4 from J, leaving 22 bases between them. This CDR3 contains 18 residues. The CDR3 bases are TGCGCCAGCAGCCAAGAAGACATCCGCCGGGACACTCTATACGAGCAGTACTTC. Translating gives CASSQEDIRRDTLYEQYF.

V is TRBV28 and J is TRBJ2-7; 10 nucleotides align to TRBD1. Per germline, CDR1 MDHEN and CDR2 SYDVKM. The J segment lost 6 bases and the V segment lost 3 bases, leaving 11 bases of the junction unmatched. The CDR3 covers 16 residues. The CDR3 loop reads CASSFREGQGVVEQYF. CDR3 sequence (DNA): TGTGCCAGCAGTTTTAGGGAAGGACAGGGGGTTGTCGAGCAGTACTTC.

J is TRBJ1-2 and V is TRBV18; 8 positions match TRBD1. V was pared by 3 bases and J by 7 bases, with 13 bases of the junction left unmatched. There are 16 residues in the CDR3. Germline V gene lookup returns CDR1 KGHSH and CDR2 LQKENI. The CDR3 sequence: CASSPTVTGVILGYTF. The CDR3 region has the DNA TGTGCCAGCTCACCTACCGTGACAGGGGTGATCCTTGGCTACACCTTC.

The J gene is TRBJ1-1, the V gene TRBV18; D call uncertain. The CDR3 extends over 13 amino acids. Germline CDR1 KGHSH, CDR2 LQKENI. The V gene lost 2 bases and the J gene lost 3 bases, with 7 bases spanning the gap. In DNA form, the CDR3 reads TGTGCCAGCTCACCAGAAAGAGACACTGAAGCTTTCTTT. Translation: CASSPERDTEAFF.